This is a list of T cell receptor beta chains from one sample in a study of neoadjuvant anti-PD-1 for oral cavity cancer. Libraries were prepared by immunoSEQ multiplex PCR; TCRdb keeps only in-frame clonotypes and omits some of them. This sample has just over 7,000 clones, with less than 85% found just once. The material sequenced was PBMCs, taken before nivolumab (anti-PD-1) treatment. The receptors shown here come from a person between 35 and 79 years old with oral cavity squamous cell carcinoma. Both conserved end residues are part of each CDR3. Fields, in order: CDR3 protein, CDR3 DNA, CDR3 length, V gene, D gene, clone size, J gene. The D gene is left open where the match is weak. For some rows the clone size is stated as once, few or many, or as a class when expanded; others skip it.

CDR3: CASSPLARMDYGYTF
DNA: TGTGCCAGTAGCCCCTTGGCACGGATGGACTATGGCTACACCTTC
length: 15
V: TRBV19
D: NA
size: NA
J: TRBJ1-2

CDR3: CASSPGPQANYGYTF
DNA: TGCGCCAGCAGCCCGGGCCCTCAAGCTAACTATGGCTACACCTTC
length: 15
V: TRBV4-1
D: NA
size: few
J: TRBJ1-2

CDR3: CAWSLYLPGQKKNTEAFF
DNA: TGTGCCTGGAGTCTATACCTCCCGGGACAGAAGAAGAACACTGAAGCTTTCTTT
length: 18
V: TRBV30
D: TRBD1
size: NA
J: TRBJ1-1

CDR3: CASSLTGSSGGSTDTQYF
DNA: TGTGCCAGCAGCTTAACGGGTAGTAGCGGAGGTAGCACAGATACGCAGTATTTT
length: 18
V: TRBV7-3
D: NA
size: NA
J: TRBJ2-3

CDR3: CASSWDRGTGYGYTF
DNA: TGTGCCAGCAGCTGGGACAGGGGGACGGGCTATGGCTACACCTTC
length: 15
V: TRBV7-8
D: TRBD1
size: few
J: TRBJ1-2

CDR3: CASSYSGTGGKGYTF
DNA: TGTGCCAGCAGTTACTCGGGGACAGGGGGCAAGGGCTACACCTTC
length: 15
V: TRBV6-6
D: TRBD1
size: NA
J: TRBJ1-2

CDR3: CASSWGNQPQHF
DNA: TGTGCCAGCAGTTGGGGGAATCAGCCCCAGCATTTT
length: 12
V: TRBV28
D: NA
size: NA
J: TRBJ1-5

CDR3: CASSRSLGGGSTDTQYF
DNA: TGCGCCAGCAGCCGGTCACTAGGAGGGGGCTCCACAGATACGCAGTATTTT
length: 17
V: TRBV4-1
D: NA
size: NA
J: TRBJ2-3

CDR3: CASSPPAGGGQPQHF
DNA: TGTGCCAGCTCACCACCGGCGGGGGGCGGACAGCCCCAGCATTTT
length: 15
V: TRBV18
D: NA
size: NA
J: TRBJ1-5

CDR3: CAWRTVLGTEAFF
DNA: TGTGCCTGGAGGACGGTGTTGGGGACTGAAGCTTTCTTT
length: 13
V: TRBV30
D: NA
size: NA
J: TRBJ1-1

CDR3: CASSEAGRESGYTF
DNA: TGTGCCAGCAGTGAAGCTGGCAGGGAGAGCGGCTACACCTTC
length: 14
V: TRBV25-1
D: NA
size: NA
J: TRBJ1-2

CDR3: CASSRGNQETQYF
DNA: TGTGCCAGCAGTAGGGGGAACCAAGAGACCCAGTACTTC
length: 13
V: TRBV6-5
D: NA
size: NA
J: TRBJ2-5

CDR3: CASSPSGDYGYTF
DNA: TGTGCCAGCAGCCCGAGCGGGGACTATGGCTACACCTTC
length: 13
V: TRBV9
D: NA
size: NA
J: TRBJ1-2

CDR3: CASSASIIQETQYF
DNA: TGTGCCAGCAGCGCAAGCATTATCCAAGAGACCCAGTACTTC
length: 14
V: TRBV7-2
D: NA
size: NA
J: TRBJ2-5

CDR3: CASSPGLAATQYF
DNA: TGTGCCAGCAGTCCTGGACTAGCAGCGACCCAGTACTTC
length: 13
V: TRBV28
D: TRBD2
size: NA
J: TRBJ2-5

CDR3: CASSDGSGGRHGYTF
DNA: TGTGCCAGCAGTGATGGGTCAGGGGGGCGTCATGGCTACACCTTC
length: 15
V: TRBV6-1
D: TRBD1
size: few
J: TRBJ1-2

CDR3: CASSYGQGDYEQYF
DNA: TGTGCCAGCAGTTATGGGCAGGGGGACTACGAGCAGTACTTC
length: 14
V: TRBV6-5
D: TRBD1
size: few
J: TRBJ2-7

CDR3: CASTNYRNTEAFF
DNA: TGTGCCAGCACCAATTACAGGAACACTGAAGCTTTCTTT
length: 13
V: TRBV7-2
D: NA
size: NA
J: TRBJ1-1

CDR3: CASSFGGRTYEQYF
DNA: TGTGCCAGCAGCTTTGGGGGACGCACCTACGAGCAGTACTTC
length: 14
V: TRBV5-6
D: NA
size: NA
J: TRBJ2-7

CDR3: CASSLWGRDTEAFF
DNA: TGTGCCAGCAGTTTATGGGGCCGGGACACTGAAGCTTTCTTT
length: 14
V: TRBV28
D: NA
size: NA
J: TRBJ1-1

CDR3: CASSTTGGGTGELFF
DNA: TGTGCCAGTAGTACGACAGGGGGCGGCACCGGGGAGCTGTTTTTT
length: 15
V: TRBV19
D: TRBD1
size: once
J: TRBJ2-2

CDR3: CASSDRDRSHNQPQHF
DNA: TGTGCCAGCAGCGACCGGGACAGGAGTCACAATCAGCCCCAGCATTTT
length: 16
V: TRBV21-1
D: NA
size: NA
J: TRBJ1-5

CDR3: CASSPRPIRGGNTEAFF
DNA: TGTGCCAGCAGCCCCCGCCCTATACGGGGGGGGAACACTGAAGCTTTCTTT
length: 17
V: TRBV9
D: NA
size: NA
J: TRBJ1-1

CDR3: CASSSGGDYNEQFF
DNA: TGTGCCAGCTCTAGCGGGGGAGACTACAATGAGCAGTTCTTC
length: 14
V: TRBV27
D: TRBD2
size: NA
J: TRBJ2-1

CDR3: CASSLLFRGGRETQYF
DNA: TGTGCCAGCAGCTTACTGTTCCGCGGGGGCCGGGAGACCCAGTACTTC
length: 16
V: TRBV11-2
D: NA
size: NA
J: TRBJ2-5

CDR3: CASSESSEAGELFF
DNA: TGCGCCAGCAGTGAGTCCTCCGAGGCCGGGGAGCTGTTTTTT
length: 14
V: TRBV10-1
D: NA
size: few
J: TRBJ2-2

CDR3: CASSIWGDGDTEAFF
DNA: TGTGCCAGTAGTATATGGGGCGATGGGGACACTGAAGCTTTCTTT
length: 15
V: TRBV19
D: NA
size: large
J: TRBJ1-1

CDR3: CASSEHGQGDQPQHF
DNA: TGTGCCAGCAGTGAACACGGGCAGGGCGATCAGCCCCAGCATTTT
length: 15
V: TRBV6-1
D: NA
size: NA
J: TRBJ1-5

CDR3: CASSLAGGGGQETQYF
DNA: TGTGCCAGCAGCTTAGCAGGTGGGGGGGGCCAAGAGACCCAGTACTTC
length: 16
V: TRBV11-3
D: TRBD2
size: NA
J: TRBJ2-5

CDR3: CASSLGLAGGRTDTQYF
DNA: TGCGCCAGCAGCTTAGGACTAGCGGGGGGCCGCACAGATACGCAGTATTTT
length: 17
V: TRBV5-1
D: TRBD2
size: NA
J: TRBJ2-3

CDR3: CASRPAAAGELFF
DNA: TGTGCCAGCAGGCCAGCGGCGGCCGGGGAGCTGTTTTTT
length: 13
V: TRBV6-6
D: NA
size: once
J: TRBJ2-2

CDR3: CAWSLSETYEQYF
DNA: TGTGCCTGGAGTTTGTCAGAGACTTACGAGCAGTACTTC
length: 13
V: TRBV30
D: NA
size: NA
J: TRBJ2-7

CDR3: CAIRDSMNTEAFF
DNA: TGTGCCATCAGGGACAGTATGAACACTGAAGCTTTCTTT
length: 13
V: TRBV10-3
D: NA
size: NA
J: TRBJ1-1

CDR3: CASSKGGTDTQYF
DNA: TGTGCCAGCAGTAAAGGGGGAACAGATACGCAGTATTTT
length: 13
V: TRBV25-1
D: NA
size: NA
J: TRBJ2-3

CDR3: CASRKDAGRSTDTQYF
DNA: TGCGCCAGCCGAAAAGATGCGGGCAGAAGTACAGATACGCAGTATTTT
length: 16
V: TRBV5-1
D: NA
size: NA
J: TRBJ2-3

CDR3: CASSSHSSGLNTEAFF
DNA: TGTGCCAGTAGTTCACATTCGTCGGGGTTGAACACTGAAGCTTTCTTT
length: 16
V: TRBV19
D: NA
size: once
J: TRBJ1-1

CDR3: CASTGTDTQYF
DNA: TGTGCCAGCACAGGGACAGATACGCAGTATTTT
length: 11
V: TRBV7-9
D: NA
size: NA
J: TRBJ2-3

CDR3: CASSPHGGSTDTQYF
DNA: TGTGCCAGCAGCCCCCACGGGGGGAGCACAGATACGCAGTATTTT
length: 15
V: TRBV9
D: TRBD2
size: NA
J: TRBJ2-3

CDR3: CASSPMRDRDYGYTF
DNA: TGTGCCAGCAGCCCTATGAGGGACAGGGATTATGGCTACACCTTC
length: 15
V: TRBV7-9
D: TRBD1
size: once
J: TRBJ1-2

CDR3: CASRFPGDSSRYGYTF
DNA: TGTGCCAGCAGATTTCCCGGGGATAGTAGTAGGTATGGCTACACCTTC
length: 16
V: TRBV28
D: NA
size: NA
J: TRBJ1-2

CDR3: CASSSVTGAPREQYF
DNA: TGCGCCAGCAGCTCGGTGACAGGCGCCCCTCGCGAGCAGTACTTC
length: 15
V: TRBV4-1
D: NA
size: few
J: TRBJ2-7

CDR3: CSVRVNEKLFF
DNA: TGCAGTGTAAGGGTTAATGAAAAACTGTTTTTT
length: 11
V: TRBV20-1
D: NA
size: NA
J: TRBJ1-4

CDR3: CASSLSGYTF
DNA: TGTGCCAGCAGCTTAAGTGGCTACACCTTC
length: 10
V: TRBV7-9
D: NA
size: NA
J: TRBJ1-2

CDR3: CASSMGGTGPMDTQYF
DNA: TGTGCCAGCAGCATGGGGGGGACAGGCCCTATGGATACGCAGTATTTT
length: 16
V: TRBV5-4
D: NA
size: NA
J: TRBJ2-3

CDR3: CASSSVGGAQPQHF
DNA: TGTGCCAGCAGCTCCGTCGGGGGGGCTCAGCCCCAGCATTTT
length: 14
V: TRBV7-2
D: NA
size: NA
J: TRBJ1-5

CDR3: CASSHDRDLYEQYF
DNA: TGCGCCAGCAGCCACGACAGGGACCTCTACGAGCAGTACTTC
length: 14
V: TRBV5-1
D: TRBD1
size: NA
J: TRBJ2-7

CDR3: CASSSTRGGRSEKLFF
DNA: TGTGCCAGCAGTTCCACGAGAGGGGGCAGGTCGGAAAAACTGTTTTTT
length: 16
V: TRBV6-6
D: TRBD1
size: NA
J: TRBJ1-4

CDR3: CAISAGTSGAGNTIYF
DNA: TGTGCCATCAGTGCCGGGACGTCGGGCGCTGGAAACACCATATATTTT
length: 16
V: TRBV10-3
D: NA
size: NA
J: TRBJ1-3

CDR3: CAISSSGGTDTQYF
DNA: TGTGCCATCAGCTCTAGCGGGGGCACAGATACGCAGTATTTT
length: 14
V: TRBV10-3
D: TRBD2
size: NA
J: TRBJ2-3

CDR3: CASIRDRVNSPLHF
DNA: TGCGCCAGCATAAGGGACAGGGTTAATTCACCCCTCCACTTT
length: 14
V: TRBV10-2
D: TRBD1
size: NA
J: TRBJ1-6

CDR3: CASSVWGASGEKLFF
DNA: TGTGCCAGCAGTGTTTGGGGCGCGTCGGGGGAAAAACTGTTTTTT
length: 15
V: TRBV27
D: NA
size: NA
J: TRBJ1-4

CDR3: CAWSSPNTEAFF
DNA: TGTGCCTGGAGTAGTCCGAACACTGAAGCTTTCTTT
length: 12
V: TRBV30
D: NA
size: NA
J: TRBJ1-1

CDR3: CASSTFLGQGESGELFF
DNA: TGTGCCAGTAGTACCTTCCTAGGACAGGGGGAGTCCGGGGAGCTGTTTTTT
length: 17
V: TRBV19
D: TRBD1
size: NA
J: TRBJ2-2

CDR3: CASTQGALNGYTF
DNA: TGTGCCAGCACACAGGGGGCGCTTAACGGCTACACCTTC
length: 13
V: TRBV19
D: TRBD1
size: once
J: TRBJ1-2